Listed below are T cell receptor beta chains from one sample, sequenced in a study of T cell responses to AZD1222 COVID-19 vaccine. Data came from immunoSEQ multiplex PCR; TCRdb stores just in-frame clones and leaves some out. Among 150,000 or so clones, about 92% were seen once, and the ten largest hold about 0.9%. The sequencing here drew on peripheral blood, taken on day 0 of AZD1222 vaccination. All receptors come from an adult in good health. CDR3s include the opening cysteine and the closing phenylalanine or tryptophan. The D gene is left open where the match is weak. A row's size may be missing; if present it is once, few, many or a size class.

D: TRBD1; length: 16; size: -; J: TRBJ2-3; V: TRBV12-5; CDR3: CASGRKTGASTDTQYF; DNA: TGTGCTAGTGGACGCAAGACAGGGGCTAGCACAGATACGCAGTATTTT
D: -; length: 16; size: few; J: TRBJ2-3; V: TRBV18; CDR3: CASSPGTLISTDTQYF; DNA: TGTGCCAGCTCACCAGGTACACTTATTAGCACAGATACGCAGTATTTT
D: -; length: 16; size: -; J: TRBJ1-2; V: TRBV20-1; CDR3: CSASRGRQTPNYGYTF; DNA: TGCAGTGCTAGTAGGGGCAGGCAAACGCCTAACTATGGCTACACCTTC
D: -; length: 15; size: -; J: TRBJ1-2; V: TRBV6-5; CDR3: CASRTRAQANYGYTF; DNA: TGTGCCTCCCGAACAAGGGCCCAAGCTAACTATGGCTACACCTTC
D: TRBD1; length: 19; size: -; J: TRBJ1-6; V: TRBV10-2; CDR3: CASSAGTGVVGSYNSPLHF; DNA: TGCGCCAGCAGTGCCGGGACAGGGGTTGTTGGGTCCTATAATTCACCCCTCCACTTT
D: -; length: 16; size: -; J: TRBJ1-3; V: TRBV10-3; CDR3: CAIRPQFGGAGNTIYF; DNA: TGTGCCATCAGACCTCAATTTGGGGGGGCTGGAAACACCATATATTTT
D: -; length: 13; size: few; J: TRBJ1-2; V: TRBV23-1; CDR3: CASSQSGDTFYTF; DNA: TGCGCCAGCAGTCAATCAGGGGACACCTTCTACACCTTC
D: -; length: 15; size: -; J: TRBJ2-5; V: TRBV7-9; CDR3: CASSLAVGGGETQYF; DNA: TGTGCCAGCAGCTTAGCGGTCGGCGGAGGGGAGACCCAGTACTTC
D: TRBD2; length: 18; size: -; J: TRBJ2-5; V: TRBV28; CDR3: CASSFPTSGGHFQETQYF; DNA: TGTGCCAGCAGTTTTCCGACTAGCGGGGGGCACTTTCAAGAGACCCAGTACTTC
D: TRBD2; length: 15; size: once; J: TRBJ2-3; V: TRBV2; CDR3: CASSLLAGGTDTQYF; DNA: TGTGCCAGCAGTCTCCTTGCGGGGGGCACAGATACGCAGTATTTT
D: -; length: 16; size: once; J: TRBJ1-2; V: TRBV4-1; CDR3: CASSHQGRRTHYGYTF; DNA: TGCGCCAGCAGCCACCAAGGGAGAAGGACTCACTATGGCTACACCTTC
D: TRBD1; length: 17; size: -; J: TRBJ2-2; V: TRBV7-3; CDR3: CASSLMHSTGVTGELFF; DNA: TGTGCCAGCAGCTTAATGCATTCGACAGGGGTTACCGGGGAGCTGTTTTTT
D: TRBD1; length: 15; size: -; J: TRBJ1-2; V: TRBV7-8; CDR3: CASSSIRDRQDGYTF; DNA: TGTGCCAGCAGCTCAATCCGGGACAGGCAGGATGGCTACACCTTC
D: -; length: 12; size: -; J: TRBJ2-3; V: TRBV15; CDR3: CATSTRRDTQYF; DNA: TGTGCCACCAGCACACGCAGAGATACGCAGTATTTT
D: TRBD1; length: 15; size: few; J: TRBJ1-6; V: TRBV3-1/TRBV3-2; CDR3: CASSQDWDRDSPLHF; DNA: TGTGCCAGCAGCCAAGATTGGGACAGGGATTCACCCCTCCACTTT
D: -; length: 15; size: -; J: TRBJ1-2; V: TRBV19; CDR3: CASSTNRAVGYGYTF; DNA: TGTGCCAGTAGCACAAACAGGGCCGTCGGCTATGGCTACACCTTC
D: TRBD1; length: 16; size: -; J: TRBJ2-3; V: TRBV9; CDR3: CASSAAPTGSTDTQYF; DNA: TGTGCCAGCAGCGCAGCCCCGACAGGGAGCACAGATACGCAGTATTTT
D: -; length: 15; size: -; J: TRBJ1-2; V: TRBV30; CDR3: CAWSPFGSGGRGYTF; DNA: TGTGCCTGGAGTCCTTTTGGTTCAGGAGGGCGAGGCTACACCTTC
D: -; length: 12; size: -; J: TRBJ1-5; V: TRBV6-2/TRBV6-3; CDR3: CASSYSLGPQHF; DNA: TGTGCCAGCAGTTACTCGTTAGGACCCCAGCATTTT
D: -; length: 17; size: -; J: TRBJ2-2; V: TRBV5-1; CDR3: CASSLTALYMDPGELFF; DNA: TGCGCCAGCAGCTTGACGGCCCTTTATATGGATCCCGGGGAGCTGTTTTTT
D: -; length: 16; size: once; J: TRBJ1-1; V: TRBV18; CDR3: CASSHSPGSGNTEAFF; DNA: TGTGCCAGCTCGCATAGTCCAGGGTCGGGGAACACTGAAGCTTTCTTT
D: -; length: 14; size: -; J: TRBJ1-6; V: TRBV27; CDR3: CASSLIQGSSPLHF; DNA: TGTGCCAGCAGTTTAATTCAGGGAAGTTCACCCCTCCACTTT
D: TRBD1; length: 20; size: -; J: TRBJ1-5; V: TRBV5-3; CDR3: CARSPGRPGQGESSNQPQHF; DNA: TGTGCCAGAAGCCCAGGACGACCGGGACAGGGGGAGTCGAGCAATCAGCCCCAGCATTTT
D: -; length: 12; size: -; J: TRBJ1-1; V: TRBV12-3/TRBV12-4; CDR3: CASSLSDTEAFF; DNA: TGTGCCAGCAGTTTGTCTGACACTGAAGCTTTCTTT
D: -; length: 13; size: -; J: TRBJ2-5; V: TRBV5-4; CDR3: CASSLGSQETQYF; DNA: TGTGCCAGCAGCTTGGGTAGCCAAGAGACCCAGTACTTC
D: -; length: 12; size: -; J: TRBJ1-1; V: TRBV3-1/TRBV3-2; CDR3: CASSQGRNEAFF; DNA: TGTGCCAGCAGCCAAGGGAGGAACGAAGCTTTCTTT
D: -; length: 17; size: once; J: TRBJ2-1; V: TRBV29-1; CDR3: CSVTAETTGFSDDEQFF; DNA: TGCAGCGTTACGGCTGAAACAACAGGGTTTTCGGACGATGAGCAGTTCTTC
D: -; length: 16; size: -; J: TRBJ2-3; V: TRBV7-9; CDR3: CASSFSDREATDTQYF; DNA: TGTGCCAGCAGCTTCTCCGACAGGGAGGCCACAGATACGCAGTATTTT
D: TRBD1; length: 15; size: -; J: TRBJ2-5; V: TRBV13; CDR3: CASSPWTGLRETQYF; DNA: TGTGCCAGCAGCCCATGGACAGGGCTTCGCGAGACCCAGTACTTC
D: -; length: 13; size: -; J: TRBJ1-1; V: TRBV2; CDR3: CATRNRGNTEAFF; DNA: TGTGCCACCAGGAACCGGGGGAACACTGAAGCTTTCTTT
D: -; length: 15; size: -; J: TRBJ1-6; V: TRBV7-9; CDR3: CASSLRAGFNSPLHF; DNA: TGTGCCAGCAGCTTAAGGGCGGGGTTTAATTCACCCCTCCACTTT
D: -; length: 11; size: -; J: TRBJ1-2; V: TRBV30; CDR3: CAWKPPRGYTF; DNA: TGTGCCTGGAAGCCCCCACGTGGCTACACCTTC
D: -; length: 12; size: -; J: TRBJ1-1; V: TRBV2; CDR3: CASSERNTEAFF; DNA: TGTGCCAGCAGTGAACGGAACACTGAAGCTTTCTTT
D: -; length: 14; size: -; J: TRBJ2-7; V: TRBV10-3; CDR3: CAISAGGGTYEQYF; DNA: TGTGCCATCAGTGCAGGGGGGGGCACCTACGAGCAGTACTTC
D: -; length: 15; size: -; J: TRBJ1-5; V: TRBV4-1; CDR3: CASSQDTQGGQPQHF; DNA: TGCGCCAGCAGCCAAGATACACAGGGTGGTCAGCCCCAGCATTTT
D: -; length: 17; size: -; J: TRBJ1-6; V: TRBV11-2; CDR3: CASSSWTDSSYNSPLHF; DNA: TGTGCCAGCAGCTCTTGGACAGATAGCTCCTATAATTCACCCCTCCACTTT
D: TRBD2; length: 16; size: -; J: TRBJ2-3; V: TRBV9; CDR3: CASSAGGSGATDTQYF; DNA: TGTGCCAGCAGCGCGGGTGGTAGCGGGGCCACAGATACGCAGTATTTT
D: -; length: 14; size: -; J: TRBJ1-4; V: TRBV7-8; CDR3: CASSATGPGEKLFF; DNA: TGTGCCAGCAGCGCGACAGGCCCGGGGGAAAAACTGTTTTTT